This T cell receptor (beta chain) was sequenced during a study of blood T cell repertoires in COVID-19. Whole-study context: The study drew acute and convalescent COVID-19 samples from the United States, Italy and Spain. T cells, B-cell-depleted T cells, or PBMCs supplied cDNA or gDNA.

Study processing details: Reference gene primer amplification gave nucleated cell count estimates. Only in-frame clones appear in the TCRdb table, and some are missing; sequencing was by immunoSEQ multiplex PCR. The V and J calls and clone size are taken from that table; D and trimming were inferred from the DNA. The sample contains about 53,000 clones, 80% to 90% of which appear only once. The sample consisted of peripheral blood. The TCR was taken from a woman aged 60-75 years with acute or convalescent COVID-19.

This CDR3 is CASSPTDGGGNSPLHF. In DNA form, the CDR3 reads TGTGCCAGCAGCCCAACTGATGGGGGGGGCAATTCACCCCTCCACTTT. The chain is built from TRBV5-4 and TRBJ1-6, with D tentatively TRBD1 (6 bases). The germline V gene encodes CDR1 SGHNT and CDR2 YYREEE (reference sequence). V lost 4 bases and J lost 7, with 18 bases in between. This CDR3 has 16 residues. Full variable domain (rest looked up from reference TRBV5-4 and TRBJ1-6): ETGVTQSPTHLIKTRGQQVTLRCSSQSGHNTVSWYQQALGQGPQFIFQYYREEENGRGNFPPRFSGLQFPNYSSELNVNALELDDSALYLCASSPTDGGGNSPLHFGNGTRLTVT.